Below are 16 T cell receptor beta chains sequenced from a single sample in a study of monozygotic twins with inflammatory bowel disease. TCRdb re-analyzed the 5' RACE reads; it lists each CDR3 protein once, without DNA. This sample's table has 90,000 to 110,000 distinct CDR3 sequences. Input material: blood. Every receptor here comes from a human donor with ulcerative colitis or Crohn's disease, or a healthy co-twin of an affected twin (not recorded which).

The V gene is TRBV29-1, the J gene TRBJ1-1; lacking DNA, the TRBD1 call made by TCRdb goes unchecked. The length of the CDR3 is 14 residues. Germline V gene lookup returns CDR1 SQVTM and CDR2 ANQGSEA. CDR3 sequence: CSVATGERDTEAFF.

The V call is TRBV20-1, the J call TRBJ2-5; TCRdb's D call of TRBD2 is untestable without DNA. Germline CDR1 is DFQATT and CDR2 is SNEGSKA (reference sequence). The CDR3 totals 13 residues. CDR3 sequence reads: CSAFRPGGETQYF.

J is TRBJ2-2 and V is TRBV9; TCRdb's D call, TRBD1, is unchecked because there is no DNA. CDR3 length: 15 amino acids. The germline gives CDR1 SGDLS, CDR2 YYNGEE. CDR3 loop: CASSAVAGPTGELFF.

The J gene is TRBJ2-1, the V gene TRBV28; the TRBD1 assignment by TCRdb is unverifiable without DNA. This CDR3 is built from 15 residues. Germline assignment: CDR1 MDHEN and CDR2 SYDVKM. The CDR3 here is CATQPQGAGYNEQFF.

This chain links TRBV7-2 with TRBJ2-5; as DNA is missing, the TRBD1 call by TCRdb cannot be tested. Germline lookup yields CDR1 SGHTA and CDR2 FQGNSA. There are 13 residues in the CDR3. Here the CDR3 reads CASSLDSQETQYF.

This chain uses TRBV12-3 or TRBV12-4 with TRBJ2-2; the TCRdb D gene call, TRBD1, has no DNA to confirm it. The CDR3 length is 15 residues. The CDR3 loop reads CASSHRGGSTGELFF.

V and J are TRBV7-8 and TRBJ1-5; the D gene TCRdb calls, TRBD1, cannot be checked with no DNA. The germline V gene encodes CDR1 SGHVS and CDR2 FQNEAQ. The CDR3 length is 17 residues. CDR3 protein: CASSLAPVSNSNQPQHF.

V and J are TRBV28 and TRBJ2-7; the TCRdb call, TRBD2, lacks DNA for checking. The CDR3 contains 14 residues. Germline-derived CDR1 and CDR2 are MDHEN and SYDVKM. This CDR3 reads CASSPWGPDWEQYF. The full variable domain, its missing parts supplied by reference TRBV28 and TRBJ2-7, is DVKVTQSSRYLVKRTGEKVFLECVQDMDHENMFWYRQDPGLGLRLIYFSYDVKMKEKGDIPEGYSVSREKKERFSLILESASTNQTSMYLCASSPWGPDWEQYFGPGTRLTVT.

The chain joins TRBV12-3 or TRBV12-4 to TRBJ2-5. The CDR3 is 13 residues long. Here the CDR3 reads CASSYATEETQYF.

V is TRBV20-1 and J is TRBJ1-1; TCRdb calls TRBD1, which cannot be checked without DNA. The CDR3 covers 11 residues. Germline V gene data show CDR1 as DFQATT and CDR2 as SNEGSKA (reference sequence). CDR3 amino acids: CSAEEGGRAFF.

The chain employs TRBV5-4 and TRBJ2-1; as DNA is missing, the TRBD1 call by TCRdb cannot be tested. Germline V lookup: CDR1 SGHNT, CDR2 YYREEE (reference sequence). The CDR3 has 15 amino acids. The CDR3 sequence is CASSLTGQGYNEQFF.

The rearrangement joins TRBV27 to TRBJ1-5; without DNA, the TCRdb call of TRBD1 cannot be checked. From germline, CDR1 is MNHEY and CDR2 SMNVEV (reference sequence). The CDR3 is made up of 14 amino acids. The CDR3 sequence: CASSPRLSDQPQHF.

The genes are TRBV6-5 and TRBJ2-1; TCRdb designates TRBD2, a call that cannot be tested without DNA. This CDR3 region has 18 residues. Germline V CDR1 and CDR2: MNHEY, SVGAGI. CDR3 sequence reads: CASSSMRSGREVYNEQFF.

The chain uses TRBV7-2 and TRBJ1-5; without DNA, the TCRdb call of TRBD1 cannot be checked. The CDR3 sequence is 14 residues long. CDR1 and CDR2 (germline): SGHTA, FQGNSA. The CDR3 here is CASSSTGARQPQHF. Full variable domain (remainder filled in from reference TRBV7-2 and TRBJ1-5): GAGVSQSPSNKVTEKGKDVELRCDPISGHTALYWYRQSLGQGLEFLIYFQGNSAPDKSGLPSDRFSAERTGGSVSTLTIQRTQQEDSAVYLCASSSTGARQPQHFGDGTRLSIL.

This chain connects TRBV28 to TRBJ2-5; TCRdb selects TRBD2, and the lack of DNA leaves this call unchecked. CDR3 length: 13 amino acids. Germline V gene lookup returns CDR1 MDHEN and CDR2 SYDVKM. CDR3 sequence reads: CASSSSREETQYF.

The rearrangement joins TRBV12-3 or TRBV12-4 to TRBJ1-2; absent DNA, TCRdb's TRBD1 call cannot be checked. This CDR3 region has 14 residues. This CDR3 reads CASSEQGSSYGYTF.